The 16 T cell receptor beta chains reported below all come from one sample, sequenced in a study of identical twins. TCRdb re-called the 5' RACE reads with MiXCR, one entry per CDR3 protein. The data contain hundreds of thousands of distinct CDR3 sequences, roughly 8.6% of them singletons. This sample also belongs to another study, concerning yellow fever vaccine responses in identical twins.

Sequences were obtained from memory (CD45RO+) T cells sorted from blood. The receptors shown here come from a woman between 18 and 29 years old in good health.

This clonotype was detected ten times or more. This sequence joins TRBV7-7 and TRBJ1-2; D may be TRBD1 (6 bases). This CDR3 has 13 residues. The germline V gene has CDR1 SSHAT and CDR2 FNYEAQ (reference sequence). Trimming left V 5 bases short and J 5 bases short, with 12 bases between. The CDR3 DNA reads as TGTGCCAGCAGCCCAGGGGTCGGGTATGGCTACACCTTC. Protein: CASSPGVGYGYTF. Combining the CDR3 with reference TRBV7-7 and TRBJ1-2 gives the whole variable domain GAGVSQSPRYKVTKRGQDVTLRCDPISSHATLYWYQQALGQGPEFLTYFNYEAQPDKSGLPSDRFSAERPEGSISTLTIQRTEQRDSAMYRCASSPGVGYGYTFGSGTRLTVV.

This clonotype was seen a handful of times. The CDR3 region is CASSLGVAGDYYNEQFF. The CDR3 DNA reads TGTGCCAGCAGCCTGGGCGTCGCGGGAGATTATTACAATGAGCAGTTCTTC. The rearrangement joins TRBV7-6 to TRBJ2-1, with TRBD2 matching 7 bases. There are 17 residues in the CDR3. The J segment lost 4 bases and the V segment lost 5 bases, leaving 14 bases of the junction unmatched. Looked up from germline, CDR1 is SGHVS and CDR2 is FNYEAQ.

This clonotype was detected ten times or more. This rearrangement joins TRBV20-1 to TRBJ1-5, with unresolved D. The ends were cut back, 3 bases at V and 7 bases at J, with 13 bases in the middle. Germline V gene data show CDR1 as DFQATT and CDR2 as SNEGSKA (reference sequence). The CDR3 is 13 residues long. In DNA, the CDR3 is TGCAGTGCTAGTCGCGGAAGCAGCCAGCCCCAGCATTTT. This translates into CSASRGSSQPQHF.

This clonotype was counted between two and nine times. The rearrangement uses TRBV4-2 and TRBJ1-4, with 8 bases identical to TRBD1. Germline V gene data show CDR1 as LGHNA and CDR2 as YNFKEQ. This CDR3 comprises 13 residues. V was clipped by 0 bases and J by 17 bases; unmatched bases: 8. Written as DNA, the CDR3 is TGTGCCAGCAGCCAAGATACAGGGACAGGTGTATTTTTT. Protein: CASSQDTGTGVFF.

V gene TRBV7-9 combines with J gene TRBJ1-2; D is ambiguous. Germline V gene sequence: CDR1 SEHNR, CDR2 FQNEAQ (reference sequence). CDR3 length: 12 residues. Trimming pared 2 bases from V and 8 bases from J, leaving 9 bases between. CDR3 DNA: TGTGCCAGCAGCTTATTCGGTGAGGGCTACACCTTC. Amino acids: CASSLFGEGYTF.

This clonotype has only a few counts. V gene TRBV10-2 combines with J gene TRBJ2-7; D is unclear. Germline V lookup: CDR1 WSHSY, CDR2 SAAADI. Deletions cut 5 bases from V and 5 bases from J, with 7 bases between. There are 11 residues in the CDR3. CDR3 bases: TGCGCCAGCAGTTTCGACCACGAGCAGTACTTC. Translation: CASSFDHEQYF.

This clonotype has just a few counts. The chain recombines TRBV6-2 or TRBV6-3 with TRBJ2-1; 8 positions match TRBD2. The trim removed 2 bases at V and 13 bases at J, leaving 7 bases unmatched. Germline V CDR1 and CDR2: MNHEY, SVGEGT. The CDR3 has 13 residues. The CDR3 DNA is TGTGCCAGCAGTTACCAACGGGGGGGCGAACAGTTCTTC. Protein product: CASSYQRGGEQFF.

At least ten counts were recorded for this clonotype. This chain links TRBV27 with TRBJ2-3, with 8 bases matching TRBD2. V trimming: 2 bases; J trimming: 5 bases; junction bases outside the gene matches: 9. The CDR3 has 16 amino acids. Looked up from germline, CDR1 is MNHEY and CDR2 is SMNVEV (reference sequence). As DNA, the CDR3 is TGTGCCAGCAGTTTAGGAGGACTAGCAGGCGGAGATACGCAGTATTTT. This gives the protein CASSLGGLAGGDTQYF.

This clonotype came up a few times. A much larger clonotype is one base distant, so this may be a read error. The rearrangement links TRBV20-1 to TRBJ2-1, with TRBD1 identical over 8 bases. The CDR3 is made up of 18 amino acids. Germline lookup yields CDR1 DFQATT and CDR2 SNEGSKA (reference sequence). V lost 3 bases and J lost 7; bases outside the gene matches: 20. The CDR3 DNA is TGCAGTGCTAGTCCCCCGGGTAGGGAGCAGGGGGCTGAGAATGAGCAGTTCTTC. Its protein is CSASPPGREQGAENEQFF.

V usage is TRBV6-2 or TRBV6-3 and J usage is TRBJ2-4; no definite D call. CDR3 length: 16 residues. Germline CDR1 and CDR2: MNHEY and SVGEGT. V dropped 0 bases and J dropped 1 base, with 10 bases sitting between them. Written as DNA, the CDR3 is TGTGCCAGCAGTTACTCGGCGGAAGGGGCCAAAAACATTCAGTACTTC. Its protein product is CASSYSAEGAKNIQYF.

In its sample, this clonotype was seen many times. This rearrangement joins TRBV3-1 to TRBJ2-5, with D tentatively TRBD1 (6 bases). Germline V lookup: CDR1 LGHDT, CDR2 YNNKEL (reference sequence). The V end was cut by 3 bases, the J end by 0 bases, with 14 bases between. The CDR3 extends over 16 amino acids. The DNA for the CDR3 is TGTGCCAGCAGCCAGGGGATGGGACACAACCAAGAGACCCAGTACTTC. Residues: CASSQGMGHNQETQYF.

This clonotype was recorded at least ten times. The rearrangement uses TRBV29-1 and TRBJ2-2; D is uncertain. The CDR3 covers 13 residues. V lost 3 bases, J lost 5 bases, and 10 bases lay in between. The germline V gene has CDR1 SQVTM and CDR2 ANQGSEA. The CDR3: CSVDGHSTGELFF. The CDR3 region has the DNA TGCAGCGTTGACGGCCACTCGACCGGGGAGCTGTTTTTT.

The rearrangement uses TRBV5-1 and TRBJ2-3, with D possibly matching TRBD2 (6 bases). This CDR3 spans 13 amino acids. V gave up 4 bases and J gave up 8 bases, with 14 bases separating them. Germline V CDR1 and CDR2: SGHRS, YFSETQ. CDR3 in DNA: TGCGCCAGCAGCGAGGGGACTTTGGCTACGCAGTATTTT. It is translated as CASSEGTLATQYF. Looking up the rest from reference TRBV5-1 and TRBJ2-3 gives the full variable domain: KAGVTQTPRYLIKTRGQQVTLSCSPISGHRSVSWYQQTPGQGLQFLFEYFSETQRNKGNFPGRFSGRQFSNSRSEMNVSTLELGDSALYLCASSEGTLATQYFGPGTRLTVL.

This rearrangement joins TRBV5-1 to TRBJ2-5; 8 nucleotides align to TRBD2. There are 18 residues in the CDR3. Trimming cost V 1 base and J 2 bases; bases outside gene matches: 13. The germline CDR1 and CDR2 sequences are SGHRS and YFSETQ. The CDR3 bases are TGCGCCAGCAGCTTGTGGGCGGCGGGGGGCACTGCGCAAGAGACCCAGTACTTC. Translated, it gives CASSLWAAGGTAQETQYF.

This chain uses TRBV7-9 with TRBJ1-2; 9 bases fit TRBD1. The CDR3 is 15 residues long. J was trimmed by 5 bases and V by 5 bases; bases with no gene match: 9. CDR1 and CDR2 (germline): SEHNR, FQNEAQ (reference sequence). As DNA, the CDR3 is TGTGCCAGCAGCCATCTGACGGGACAGGGTTATGGCTACACCTTC. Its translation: CASSHLTGQGYGYTF.

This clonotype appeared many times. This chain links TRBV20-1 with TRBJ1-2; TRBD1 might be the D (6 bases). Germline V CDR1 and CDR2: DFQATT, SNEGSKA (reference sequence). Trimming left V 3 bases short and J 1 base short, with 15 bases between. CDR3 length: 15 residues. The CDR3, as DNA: TGCAGTGCTAGGGTACAGGGCGGTAATAACTATGGCTACACCTTC. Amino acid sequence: CSARVQGGNNYGYTF.